The sample holds many counts of the clone carrying this T cell receptor beta chain. This sample was included in a study of blood T cell repertoires in COVID-19. Looking at the study overall: Samples taken during acute and convalescent COVID-19 were collected in the United States, Italy and Spain.

V was trimmed by 6 bases and J by 4 bases, leaving 12 bases between them. Germline loops: CDR1 MNHEY, CDR2 SVGAGI. The CDR3 sequence is 13 residues long. Authors' methods: Amplification with reference gene primers provided the estimates of nucleated cell counts. Method: immunoSEQ multiplex PCR; TCRdb's copy keeps in-frame clones and lacks some. The DNA was the basis for D and trimming; V, J and clone size are from that table. The data hold some 100,000 clones, with around four fifths observed a single time. The sample comprised peripheral blood. This clonotype originated in a human donor in a cohort sampled during active COVID-19. The gene calls are TRBV6-5 and TRBJ1-1, with D possibly matching TRBD1 (5 bases). The CDR3 reads CASRDTPVTEAFF. CDR3 coding DNA: TGTGCCAGCAGGGACACCCCCGTCACTGAAGCTTTCTTT.